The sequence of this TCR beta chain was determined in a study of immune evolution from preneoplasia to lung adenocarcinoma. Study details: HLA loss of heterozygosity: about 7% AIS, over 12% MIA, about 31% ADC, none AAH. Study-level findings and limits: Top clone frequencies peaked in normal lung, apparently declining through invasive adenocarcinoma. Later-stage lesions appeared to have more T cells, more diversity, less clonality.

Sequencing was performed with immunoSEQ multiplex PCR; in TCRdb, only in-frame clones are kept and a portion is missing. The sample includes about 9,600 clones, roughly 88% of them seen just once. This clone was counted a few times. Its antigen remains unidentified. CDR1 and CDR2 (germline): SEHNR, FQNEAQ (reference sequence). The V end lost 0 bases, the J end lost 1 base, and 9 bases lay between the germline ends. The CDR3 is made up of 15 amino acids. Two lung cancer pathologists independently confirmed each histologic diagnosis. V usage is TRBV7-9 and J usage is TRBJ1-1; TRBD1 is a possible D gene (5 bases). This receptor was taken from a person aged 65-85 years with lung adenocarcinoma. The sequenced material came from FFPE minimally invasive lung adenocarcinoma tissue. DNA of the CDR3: TGTGCCAGCAGCTTAGCGACCGGGGGGAACACTGAAGCTTTCTTT. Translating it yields CASSLATGGNTEAFF. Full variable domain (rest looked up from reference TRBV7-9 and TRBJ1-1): DTGVSQNPRHKITKRGQNVTFRCDPISEHNRLYWYRQTLGQGPEFLTYFQNEAQLEKSRLLSDRFSAERPKGSFSTLEIQRTEQGDSAMYLCASSLATGGNTEAFFGQGTRLTVV.